This TCR beta chain was captured by sequencing in a study of beta chain features in type 1 diabetes. Findings and caveats of the study: PCR might pick shorter templates more often, in the same way for patients and controls.

What was sequenced were expressed TCRB transcripts, since all of the isolated RNA had been reverse transcribed. The repertoire was sequenced with immunoSEQ multiplex PCR; TCRdb's copy has only in-frame clones and lacks some. The table lists 900,000 or so clones, roughly 15% of them singletons, with roughly 0.025% in the top ten. The CDR3 covers 12 residues. V lost 4 bases and J lost 5, with 7 bases in between. Germline values: CDR1 SGDLS, CDR2 YYNGEE. Comments on this clone: Its antigen is still unknown.

The sequence came from a woman aged 18-29 years in good health. The sample taken for sequencing was naive CD4+ T cells from blood. The rearrangement uses TRBV9 and TRBJ2-1; D unresolved. This CDR3 is CASSPRDNEQFF. The CDR3 coding sequence is TGTGCCAGCAGCCCTAGGGACAATGAGCAGTTCTTC. Filled out from reference TRBV9 and TRBJ2-1, the complete variable domain reads DSGVTQTPKHLITATGQRVTLRCSPRSGDLSVYWYQQSLDQGLQFLIQYYNGEERAKGNILERFSAQQFPDLHSELNLSSLELGDSALYFCASSPRDNEQFFGPGTRLTVL.